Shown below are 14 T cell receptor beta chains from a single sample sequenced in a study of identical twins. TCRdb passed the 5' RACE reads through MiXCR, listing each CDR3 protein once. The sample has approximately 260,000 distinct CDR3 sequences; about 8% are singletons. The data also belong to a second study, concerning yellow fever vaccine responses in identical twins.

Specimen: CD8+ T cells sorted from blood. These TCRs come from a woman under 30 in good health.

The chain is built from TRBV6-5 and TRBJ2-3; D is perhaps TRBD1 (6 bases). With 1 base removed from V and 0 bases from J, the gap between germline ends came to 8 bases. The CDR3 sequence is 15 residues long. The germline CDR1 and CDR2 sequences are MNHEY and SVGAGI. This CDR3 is CASSYYGGSTDTQYF. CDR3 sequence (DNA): TGTGCCAGCAGTTACTATGGGGGCAGCACAGATACGCAGTATTTT.

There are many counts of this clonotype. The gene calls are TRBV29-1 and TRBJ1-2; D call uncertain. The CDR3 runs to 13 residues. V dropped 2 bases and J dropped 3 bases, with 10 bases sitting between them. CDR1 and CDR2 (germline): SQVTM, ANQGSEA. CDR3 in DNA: TGCAGCGTTGAATCCCCCGCGGACTATGGCTACACCTTC. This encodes CSVESPADYGYTF.

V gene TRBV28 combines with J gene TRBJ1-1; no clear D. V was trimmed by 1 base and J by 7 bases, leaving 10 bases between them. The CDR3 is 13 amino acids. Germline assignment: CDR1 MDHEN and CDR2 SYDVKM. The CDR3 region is CASSLLGSNEAFF. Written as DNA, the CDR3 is TGTGCCAGCAGTTTATTAGGGTCAAATGAAGCTTTCTTT. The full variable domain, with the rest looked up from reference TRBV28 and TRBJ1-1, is DVKVTQSSRYLVKRTGEKVFLECVQDMDHENMFWYRQDPGLGLRLIYFSYDVKMKEKGDIPEGYSVSREKKERFSLILESASTNQTSMYLCASSLLGSNEAFFGQGTRLTVV.

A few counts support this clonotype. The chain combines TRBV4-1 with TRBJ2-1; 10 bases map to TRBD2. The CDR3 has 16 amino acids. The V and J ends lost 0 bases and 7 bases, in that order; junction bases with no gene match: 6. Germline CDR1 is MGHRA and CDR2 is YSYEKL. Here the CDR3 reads CASSQESSGRLNEQFF. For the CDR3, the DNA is TGCGCCAGCAGCCAAGAGAGTAGCGGGAGGTTGAATGAGCAGTTCTTC.

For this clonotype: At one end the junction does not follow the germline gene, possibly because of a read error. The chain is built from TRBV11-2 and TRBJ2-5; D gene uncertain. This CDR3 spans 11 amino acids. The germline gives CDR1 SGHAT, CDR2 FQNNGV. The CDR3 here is CTSSLGETQYF. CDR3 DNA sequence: TGTACCAGCAGCTTGGGAGAGACCCAGTACTTC.

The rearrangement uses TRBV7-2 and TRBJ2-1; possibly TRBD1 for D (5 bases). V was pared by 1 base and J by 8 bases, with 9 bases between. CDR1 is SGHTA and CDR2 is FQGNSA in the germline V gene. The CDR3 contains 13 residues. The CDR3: CASSLGPRDEQFF. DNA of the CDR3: TGTGCCAGCAGCTTAGGCCCCAGGGATGAGCAGTTCTTC.

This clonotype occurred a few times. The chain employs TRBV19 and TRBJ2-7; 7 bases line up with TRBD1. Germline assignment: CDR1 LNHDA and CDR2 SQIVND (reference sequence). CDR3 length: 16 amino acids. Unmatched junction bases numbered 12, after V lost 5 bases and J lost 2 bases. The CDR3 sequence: CASSSTPGTAAYEQYF. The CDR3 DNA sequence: TGTGCCAGTAGTTCAACTCCCGGGACAGCCGCCTACGAGCAGTACTTC.

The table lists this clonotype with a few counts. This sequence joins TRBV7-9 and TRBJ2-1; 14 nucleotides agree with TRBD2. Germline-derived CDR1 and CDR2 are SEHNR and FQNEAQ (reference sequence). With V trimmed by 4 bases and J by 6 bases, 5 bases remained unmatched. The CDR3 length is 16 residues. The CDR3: CASSSTSGRAGNEQFF. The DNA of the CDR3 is TGTGCCAGCAGCTCGACTAGCGGGAGGGCCGGCAATGAGCAGTTCTTC.

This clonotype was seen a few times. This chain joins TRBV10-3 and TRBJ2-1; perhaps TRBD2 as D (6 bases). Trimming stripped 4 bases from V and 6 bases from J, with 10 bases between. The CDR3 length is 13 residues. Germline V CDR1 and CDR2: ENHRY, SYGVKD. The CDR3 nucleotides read TGTGCCATCAGTGTGGGACTCCTCAATGAGCAGTTCTTC. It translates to CAISVGLLNEQFF.

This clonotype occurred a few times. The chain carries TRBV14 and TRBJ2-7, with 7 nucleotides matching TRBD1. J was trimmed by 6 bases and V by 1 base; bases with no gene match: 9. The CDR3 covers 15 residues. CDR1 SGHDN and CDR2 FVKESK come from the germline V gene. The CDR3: CASSQVWRQGFEQYF. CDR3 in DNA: TGTGCCAGCAGCCAAGTCTGGAGACAGGGTTTCGAGCAGTACTTC. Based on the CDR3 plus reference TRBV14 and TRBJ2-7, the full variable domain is EAGVTQFPSHSVIEKGQTVTLRCDPISGHDNLYWYRRVMGKEIKFLLHFVKESKQDESGMPNNRFLAERTGGTYSTLKVQPAELEDSGVYFCASSQVWRQGFEQYFGPGTRLTVT.

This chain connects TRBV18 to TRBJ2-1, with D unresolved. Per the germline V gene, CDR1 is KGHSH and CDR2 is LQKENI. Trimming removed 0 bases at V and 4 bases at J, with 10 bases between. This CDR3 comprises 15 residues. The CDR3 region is CASSPPSEVYNEQFF. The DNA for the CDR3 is TGTGCCAGCTCACCACCGAGCGAGGTTTACAATGAGCAGTTCTTC. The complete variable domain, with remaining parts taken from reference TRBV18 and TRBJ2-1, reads NAGVMQNPRHLVRRRGQEARLRCSPMKGHSHVYWYRQLPEEGLKFMVYLQKENIIDESGMPKERFSAEFPKEGPSILRIQQVVRGDSAAYFCASSPPSEVYNEQFFGPGTRLTVL.

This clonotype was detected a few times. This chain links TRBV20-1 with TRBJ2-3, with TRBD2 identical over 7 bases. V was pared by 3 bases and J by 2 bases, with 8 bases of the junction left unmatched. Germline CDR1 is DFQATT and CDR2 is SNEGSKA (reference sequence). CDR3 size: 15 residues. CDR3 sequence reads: CSASDLADTTDTQYF. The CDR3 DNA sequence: TGCAGTGCTAGTGATCTAGCGGATACCACAGATACGCAGTATTTT.

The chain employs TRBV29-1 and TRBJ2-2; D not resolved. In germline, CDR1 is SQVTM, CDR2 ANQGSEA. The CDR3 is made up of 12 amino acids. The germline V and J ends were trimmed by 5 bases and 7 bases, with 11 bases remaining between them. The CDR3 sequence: CSVFGRHGELFF. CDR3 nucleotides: TGCAGCGTTTTTGGACGTCACGGGGAGCTGTTTTTT.

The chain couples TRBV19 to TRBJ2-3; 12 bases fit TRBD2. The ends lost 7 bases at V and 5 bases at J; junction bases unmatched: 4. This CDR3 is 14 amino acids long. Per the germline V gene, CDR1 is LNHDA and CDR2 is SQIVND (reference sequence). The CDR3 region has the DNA TGTGCCAGTACGGGACTAGCGGGCCAAGATACGCAGTATTTT. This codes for CASTGLAGQDTQYF.